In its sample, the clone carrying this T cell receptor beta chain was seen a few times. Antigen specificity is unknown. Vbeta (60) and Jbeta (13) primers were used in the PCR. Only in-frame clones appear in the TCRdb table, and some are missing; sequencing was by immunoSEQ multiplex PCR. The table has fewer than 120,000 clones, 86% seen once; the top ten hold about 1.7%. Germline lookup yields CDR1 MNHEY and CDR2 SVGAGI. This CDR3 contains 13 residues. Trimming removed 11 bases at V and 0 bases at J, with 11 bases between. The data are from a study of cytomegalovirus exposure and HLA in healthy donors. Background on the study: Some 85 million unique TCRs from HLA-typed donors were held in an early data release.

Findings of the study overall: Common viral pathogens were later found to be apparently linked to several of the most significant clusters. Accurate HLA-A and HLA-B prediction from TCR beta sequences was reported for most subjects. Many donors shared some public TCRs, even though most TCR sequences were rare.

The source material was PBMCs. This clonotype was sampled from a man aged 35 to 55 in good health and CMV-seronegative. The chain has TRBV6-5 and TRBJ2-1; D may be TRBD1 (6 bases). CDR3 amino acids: CASRQDSYNEQFF. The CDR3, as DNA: TGTGCCTCGAGACAGGACTCCTACAATGAGCAGTTCTTC.